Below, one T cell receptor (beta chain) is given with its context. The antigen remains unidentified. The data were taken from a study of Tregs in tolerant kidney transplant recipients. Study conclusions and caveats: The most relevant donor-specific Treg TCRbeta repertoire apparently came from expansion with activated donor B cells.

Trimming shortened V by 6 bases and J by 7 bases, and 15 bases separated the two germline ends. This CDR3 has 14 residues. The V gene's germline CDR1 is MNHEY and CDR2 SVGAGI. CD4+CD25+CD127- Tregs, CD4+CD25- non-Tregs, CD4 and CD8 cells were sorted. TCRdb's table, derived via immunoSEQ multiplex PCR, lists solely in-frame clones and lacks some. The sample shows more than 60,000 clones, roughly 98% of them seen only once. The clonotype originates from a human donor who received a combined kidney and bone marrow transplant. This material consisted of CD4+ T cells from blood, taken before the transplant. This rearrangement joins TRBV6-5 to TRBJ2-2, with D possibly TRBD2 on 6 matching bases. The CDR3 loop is CASSPGRGIGELFF. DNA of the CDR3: TGTGCCAGCAGCCCTGGGCGGGGTATCGGGGAGCTGTTTTTT.